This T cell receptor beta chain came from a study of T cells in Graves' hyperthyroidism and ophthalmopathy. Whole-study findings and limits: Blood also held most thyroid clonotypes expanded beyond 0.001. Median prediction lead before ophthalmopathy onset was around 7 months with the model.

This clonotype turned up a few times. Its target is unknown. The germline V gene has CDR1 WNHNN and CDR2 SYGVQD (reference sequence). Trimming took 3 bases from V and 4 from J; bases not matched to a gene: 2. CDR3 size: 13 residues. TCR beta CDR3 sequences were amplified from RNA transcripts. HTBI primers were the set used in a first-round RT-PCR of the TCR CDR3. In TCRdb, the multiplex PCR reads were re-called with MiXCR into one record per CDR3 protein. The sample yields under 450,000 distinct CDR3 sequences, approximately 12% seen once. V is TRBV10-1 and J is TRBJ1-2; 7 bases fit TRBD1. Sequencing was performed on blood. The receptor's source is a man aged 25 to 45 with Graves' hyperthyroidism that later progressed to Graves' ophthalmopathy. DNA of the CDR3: TGCGCCAGCAGTGAAGACAGGGTCTATGGCTACACCTTC. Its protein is CASSEDRVYGYTF.